Below, 7 T cell receptor beta chains from the same sample are listed, as sequenced in a study of blood T cells in healthy people across ages. Next came a second PCR, run for about 7 to 12 cycles, which used a sample-barcoded 5' primer along with a J-beta primer mix. Via MiXCR, TCRdb re-called the 5' RACE reads, giving one row per CDR3 protein. The table shows approximately 800,000 distinct CDR3 sequences, with roughly 60% occurring only once. Sequenced sample: blood. Receptor source: a man aged 30 to 45 in good health.

Note on this clonotype: A read error may account for a junction end that differs from germline. The chain links TRBV5-1 to TRBJ1-5, with 9 bases fitting TRBD1. The CDR3 totals 15 residues. Per the germline V gene, CDR1 is SGHRS and CDR2 is YFSETQ. CDR3: CASSATGGSNQPQHF. The DNA for the CDR3 is TGTGCCAGCAGCGCCACAGGGGGCAGCAATCAGCCCCAGCATTTT.

J is TRBJ1-2 and V is TRBV7-2; perhaps TRBD1 as D (5 bases). V lost 5 bases, J lost 3 bases, and 10 bases lay in between. The CDR3 extends over 13 amino acids. Germline V lookup: CDR1 SGHTA, CDR2 FQGNSA. DNA of the CDR3: TGTGCCAGCAGCCTGGTCAGGGACTATGGCTACACCTTC. Protein: CASSLVRDYGYTF.

The chain recombines TRBV29-1 with TRBJ2-5; 8 bases match TRBD2. Losses at the gene ends were 6 bases for V and 4 bases for J; bases not matched to a gene: 7. CDR3 size: 13 residues. Germline CDR1 is SQVTM and CDR2 is ANQGSEA. The CDR3 DNA is TGCAGCGTGGAGCGGGGGAATGGAGAGACCCAGTACTTC. Protein sequence: CSVERGNGETQYF. The complete variable domain, with remaining parts taken from reference TRBV29-1 and TRBJ2-5, reads SAVISQKPSRDICQRGTSLTIQCQVDSQVTMMFWYRQQPGQSLTLIATANQGSEATYESGFVIDKFPISRPNLTFSTLTVSNMSPEDSSIYLCSVERGNGETQYFGPGTRLLVL.

The chain links TRBV20-1 to TRBJ2-1, with 9 nucleotides matching TRBD2. This CDR3 contains 17 residues. V was pared by 5 bases and J by 9 bases, with 20 bases of the junction left unmatched. Per the germline V gene, CDR1 is DFQATT and CDR2 is SNEGSKA (reference sequence). CDR3 sequence reads: CSAPTGGMRGGFIEQFF. The CDR3 region has the DNA TGCAGTGCTCCAACGGGGGGGATGCGGGGGGGCTTTATTGAGCAGTTCTTC.

This clonotype was detected only a few times. The chain has TRBV3-1 and TRBJ1-2; D is undetermined. V lost 5 bases, J lost 4 bases, and 14 bases lay in between. In germline, CDR1 is LGHDT, CDR2 YNNKEL (reference sequence). The CDR3 sequence is 14 residues long. CDR3 coding DNA: TGTGCCAGCAGCTCTGCCCAAGGAGTCTATGGCTACACCTTC. Translated, it gives CASSSAQGVYGYTF.

This clonotype was seen once. The chain combines TRBV12-3 or TRBV12-4 with TRBJ2-4, with no clear D. The V gene lost 4 bases and the J gene lost 0 bases, with 16 bases spanning the gap. CDR3 length: 17 amino acids. This CDR3 reads CASSSDPIPLAKNIQYF. The DNA for the CDR3 is TGTGCCAGCAGTTCCGACCCGATCCCTCTAGCCAAAAACATTCAGTACTTC.

This clonotype was seen a single time. In DNA, the CDR3 is TGTGCCAGCAGTCGGACAGGGGAATTCTACGAGCAGTACTTC. Encoded protein: CASSRTGEFYEQYF. The chain links TRBV28 to TRBJ2-7, with 9 bases fitting TRBD1. The CDR3 extends over 14 amino acids. Germline CDR1 and CDR2: MDHEN and SYDVKM. V shed 5 bases, J shed 3 bases, and the junction held 5 bases outside the gene matches.